This is a list of T cell receptor beta chains from one sample in a study of cytomegalovirus exposure and HLA in healthy donors. Some clones are missing from TCRdb's copy, which holds only in-frame ones; the method was immunoSEQ multiplex PCR. The sample includes more than 200,000 clones, approximately 79% of them seen just once. Sequenced material: PBMCs. These receptors were obtained from a man aged 18-30 years in good health and CMV-seronegative. Both conserved end residues are part of each CDR3. The D gene is left open where the match is weak. Clone size, where shown, is once, few, many, or a class for clones that have expanded.

>NA|TRBJ1-2|TRBD1|TRBV7-2
CASSLSTGSDYGYTF
TGTGCCAGCAGCTTATCGACAGGGTCCGACTATGGCTACACCTTC
>NA|TRBJ2-7|NA|TRBV19
CASSPGKTYEQYF
TGTGCCAGTAGCCCAGGGAAAACCTACGAGCAGTACTTC
>few|TRBJ2-1|TRBD2|TRBV7-9
CASSLSLTSGTYNEQFF
TGTGCCAGCAGCTTATCCCTTACTAGCGGGACATACAATGAGCAGTTCTTC
>NA|TRBJ2-2|TRBD2|TRBV6-5
CASSYVGGRGGGELFF
TGTGCCAGCAGTTACGTCGGCGGGAGGGGGGGCGGGGAGCTGTTTTTT
>NA|TRBJ2-5|NA|TRBV6-4
CASRYSLLQYF
TGTGCCAGCAGGTACTCACTACTCCAGTACTTC
>NA|TRBJ1-5|NA|TRBV28
CASSSLTGVQPQHF
TGTGCCAGCAGTTCTCTCACAGGCGTTCAGCCCCAGCATTTT
>NA|TRBJ2-7|NA|TRBV6-1
CASSEIVTYEQYF
TGTGCCAGCAGTGAAATTGTTACCTACGAGCAGTACTTC
>once|TRBJ1-5|TRBD1|TRBV18
CASSLDRVRNQPQHF
TGTGCCAGCTCGCTAGACAGGGTTCGCAATCAGCCCCAGCATTTT
>NA|TRBJ2-7|TRBD1|TRBV4-1
CASSPEDRTNYEQYF
TGCGCCAGCAGCCCGGAGGACAGGACAAACTACGAGCAGTACTTC
>once|TRBJ2-7|NA|TRBV7-3
CASSLGLAPYEQYF
TGTGCCAGCAGCTTAGGCCTAGCGCCCTACGAGCAGTACTTC
>NA|TRBJ1-5|NA|TRBV5-1
CASSLGFEGNQPQHF
TGCGCCAGCAGCTTGGGGTTTGAGGGCAATCAGCCCCAGCATTTT
>NA|TRBJ2-6|NA|TRBV27
CASSSGSGANVLTF
TGTGCCAGCAGTTCGGGCTCTGGGGCCAACGTCCTGACTTTC
>NA|TRBJ1-1|NA|TRBV29-1
CSVFGGVSQTEAFF
TGCAGCGTTTTTGGGGGCGTCTCGCAGACTGAAGCTTTCTTT
>NA|TRBJ1-1|NA|TRBV30
CAWSVGENTEAFF
TGTGCCTGGAGTGTAGGGGAGAACACTGAAGCTTTCTTT
>NA|TRBJ1-5|NA|TRBV27
CATSIYSNQPQHF
TGTGCCACCTCTATCTATAGCAATCAGCCCCAGCATTTT
>NA|TRBJ2-1|NA|TRBV6-5
CASSRTWPDEQFF
TGTGCCAGCAGTAGAACATGGCCCGATGAGCAGTTCTTC
>NA|TRBJ2-1|NA|TRBV6-5
CASSYSGREQFF
TGTGCCAGCAGTTACTCGGGCAGGGAGCAGTTCTTC
>NA|TRBJ2-7|NA|TRBV7-2
CASSPGGYSSYEQYF
TGTGCCAGCAGCCCGGGGGGCTACTCGTCCTACGAGCAGTACTTC
>NA|TRBJ2-1|NA|TRBV11-3
CASSFSSGTYNEQFF
TGTGCCAGCAGCTTTTCTTCGGGGACTTACAATGAGCAGTTCTTC
>NA|TRBJ2-4|TRBD1|TRBV15
CATSREVTGGAKNIQYF
TGTGCCACCAGCAGAGAAGTGACAGGGGGAGCCAAAAACATTCAGTACTTC
>NA|TRBJ2-7|NA|TRBV7-2
CASSIYPILIGQGYEQYF
TGTGCCAGCAGCATCTATCCCATCCTCATCGGTCAGGGATACGAGCAGTACTTC
>NA|TRBJ2-7|NA|TRBV7-9
CASSLLGSSYEQYF
TGTGCCAGCAGCTTACTGGGGAGCTCCTACGAGCAGTACTTC
>NA|TRBJ2-7|TRBD2|TRBV11-2
CASSLAVGTMYEQYF
TGTGCCAGCAGCTTAGCGGTCGGGACTATGTACGAGCAGTACTTC
>NA|TRBJ2-1|TRBD2|TRBV11-3
CASSPPGGRAGEQFF
TGTGCCAGCAGCCCACCCGGCGGGAGGGCCGGGGAGCAGTTCTTC
>NA|TRBJ2-5|NA|TRBV29-1
CSVGNPAFGEETQYF
TGCAGCGTTGGTAATCCGGCTTTCGGGGAGGAGACCCAGTACTTC
>NA|TRBJ2-5|TRBD2|TRBV7-9
CASSLPRAGVRETQYF
TGTGCCAGCAGCTTACCCAGGGCGGGAGTAAGGGAGACCCAGTACTTC
>NA|TRBJ2-7|TRBD2|TRBV13
CASSFIGGTYEQYF
TGTGCCAGCAGCTTCATCGGGGGGACCTACGAGCAGTACTTC
>NA|TRBJ2-7|TRBD1|TRBV28
CASSYTLTGGEQYF
TGTGCCAGCAGTTACACCCTCACAGGGGGGGAGCAGTACTTC
>NA|TRBJ1-4|NA|TRBV2
CASTRSGDYEKLFF
TGTGCCAGCACTCGGTCAGGGGATTATGAAAAACTGTTTTTT
>NA|TRBJ1-4|NA|TRBV11-3
CASSLSAGPFEKLFF
TGTGCCAGCAGCCTGTCGGCAGGGCCCTTTGAAAAACTGTTTTTT
>few|TRBJ1-2|NA|TRBV6-5
CASTTGLNYGYTF
TGTGCCAGCACCACAGGGCTTAACTATGGCTACACCTTC
>NA|TRBJ2-1|TRBD2|TRBV6-5
CASTLTSGGGGEQFF
TGTGCCAGCACCCTGACTAGCGGGGGTGGTGGTGAGCAGTTCTTC
>NA|TRBJ1-4|NA|TRBV4-3
CASSQETRGPNEKLFF
TGCGCCAGCAGCCAAGAGACCCGGGGTCCCAATGAAAAACTGTTTTTT
>NA|TRBJ1-2|TRBD1|TRBV6-5
CASSPTGYNYGYTF
TGTGCCAGCAGTCCGACAGGGTACAACTATGGCTACACCTTC
>NA|TRBJ1-5|TRBD1|TRBV28
CASSYSRDRGSKPQHF
TGTGCCAGCAGCTACTCCCGGGACAGGGGTTCTAAGCCCCAGCATTTT
>NA|TRBJ2-7|TRBD1|TRBV4-3
CASSQTAGTGGYEQYF
TGCGCCAGCAGCCAAACCGCCGGGACAGGGGGCTACGAGCAGTACTTC
>NA|TRBJ2-3|TRBD2|TRBV30
CAWSVKGGGPGTQYF
TGTGCCTGGAGTGTAAAGGGCGGGGGGCCCGGTACGCAGTATTTT
>NA|TRBJ2-7|NA|TRBV2
CASSEQGITYEQYF
TGTGCCAGCAGTGAGCAGGGGATAACCTACGAGCAGTACTTC
>NA|TRBJ2-7|NA|TRBV19
CASSSNYEQYF
TGTGCCAGTAGTTCAAACTACGAGCAGTACTTC
>NA|TRBJ1-1|NA|TRBV19
CASSIDQKGQGTEAFF
TGTGCCAGTAGTATAGATCAAAAGGGGCAGGGCACTGAAGCTTTCTTT
>NA|TRBJ2-3|TRBD1|TRBV7-3
CASSLSRGPTDTQYF
TGTGCCAGCAGCTTAAGCAGGGGGCCCACAGATACGCAGTATTTT
>NA|TRBJ2-2|TRBD2|TRBV4-2
CASSQDSGRAGTGELFF
TGTGCCAGCAGCCAAGACAGCGGGAGGGCCGGCACCGGGGAGCTGTTTTTT
>few|TRBJ2-3|NA|TRBV2
CASTAVGTSTDTQYF
TGTGCCAGCACCGCAGTGGGGACTAGCACAGATACGCAGTATTTT
>once|TRBJ2-7|NA|TRBV5-4
CASSLSQQVSNEQYF
TGTGCCAGCAGCTTGTCCCAACAGGTCAGCAACGAGCAGTACTTC
>NA|TRBJ1-5|TRBD1|TRBV10-3
CAISPSGQGDQPQHF
TGTGCCATCAGTCCCTCGGGACAGGGGGATCAGCCCCAGCATTTT
>once|TRBJ2-2|TRBD2|TRBV5-1
CASSLGTSGPSNTGELFF
TGCGCCAGCAGCTTGGGGACTAGCGGGCCTTCGAACACCGGGGAGCTGTTTTTT
>NA|TRBJ2-1|TRBD1|TRBV5-4
CASSAGTGVVDEQFF
TGTGCCAGCAGCGCTGGGACAGGGGTTGTAGATGAGCAGTTCTTC
>NA|TRBJ2-2|TRBD2|TRBV7-9
CASRSPNPGLSNTGELFF
TGTGCCAGCAGATCCCCGAACCCGGGACTATCGAACACCGGGGAGCTGTTTTTT
>few|TRBJ1-2|TRBD1|TRBV30
CAWSGTGKGYTF
TGTGCCTGGAGCGGGACAGGTAAAGGCTACACCTTC
>NA|TRBJ1-3|NA|TRBV29-1
CSVEGVNTIYF
TGCAGCGTTGAGGGCGTAAACACCATATATTTT
>NA|TRBJ1-2|TRBD1|TRBV27
CASSSTYLGQNYGYTF
TGTGCCAGCAGTTCTACATATTTGGGACAGAACTATGGCTACACCTTC
>NA|TRBJ2-5|TRBD1|TRBV5-5
CASSFDRTTGERETQYF
TGTGCCAGCAGCTTTGATCGAACTACAGGGGAGCGAGAGACCCAGTACTTC
>NA|TRBJ1-2|NA|TRBV11-2
CASSPTLTSIGAGYTF
TGTGCCAGCAGCCCAACCCTCACCTCGATCGGAGCGGGCTACACCTTC
>few|TRBJ2-3|TRBD2|TRBV6-4
CASSGTSGGTDTQYF
TGTGCCAGCAGTGGGACTAGCGGGGGCACAGATACGCAGTATTTT
>few|TRBJ2-1|TRBD2|TRBV7-2
CASSLDPAGGYNEQFF
TGTGCCAGCAGCTTAGACCCAGCGGGGGGGTACAATGAGCAGTTCTTC
>NA|TRBJ2-2|NA|TRBV5-1
CASSLRGGMNTGELFF
TGCGCCAGCAGCTTACGAGGGGGAATGAACACCGGGGAGCTGTTTTTT
>few|TRBJ2-1|TRBD2|TRBV7-9
CASRPPGLAYHNEQFF
TGTGCCAGCAGACCTCCGGGACTAGCGTATCACAATGAGCAGTTCTTC
>NA|TRBJ1-6|NA|TRBV6-5
CASSWSIGEPNSPLHF
TGTGCCAGCAGTTGGAGTATCGGGGAACCAAATTCACCCCTCCACTTT
>NA|TRBJ1-4|NA|TRBV2
CASRPRFDLPRANEKLFF
TGTGCCAGCAGGCCCAGGTTCGATCTCCCGCGGGCTAATGAAAAACTGTTTTTT